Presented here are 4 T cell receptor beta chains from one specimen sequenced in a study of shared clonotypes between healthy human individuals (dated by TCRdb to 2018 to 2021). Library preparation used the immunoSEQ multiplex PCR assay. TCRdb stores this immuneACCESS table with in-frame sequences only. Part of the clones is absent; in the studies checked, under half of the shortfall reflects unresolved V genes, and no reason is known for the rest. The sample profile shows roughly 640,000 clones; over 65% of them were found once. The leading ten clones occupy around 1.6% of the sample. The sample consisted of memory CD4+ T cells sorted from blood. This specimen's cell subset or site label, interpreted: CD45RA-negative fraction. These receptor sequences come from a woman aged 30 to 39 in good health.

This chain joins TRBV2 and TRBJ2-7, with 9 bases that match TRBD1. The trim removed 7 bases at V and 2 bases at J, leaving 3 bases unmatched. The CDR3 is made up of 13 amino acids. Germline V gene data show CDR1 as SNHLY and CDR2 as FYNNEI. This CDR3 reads CASTRQGAYEQYF. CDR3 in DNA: TGTGCCAGCACTCGACAGGGGGCCTACGAGCAGTACTTC. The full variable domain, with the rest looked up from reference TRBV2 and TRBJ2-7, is EPEVTQTPSHQVTQMGQEVILRCVPISNHLYFYWYRQILGQKVEFLVSFYNNEISEKSEIFDDQFSVERPDGSNFTLKIRSTKLEDSAMYFCASTRQGAYEQYFGPGTRLTVT.

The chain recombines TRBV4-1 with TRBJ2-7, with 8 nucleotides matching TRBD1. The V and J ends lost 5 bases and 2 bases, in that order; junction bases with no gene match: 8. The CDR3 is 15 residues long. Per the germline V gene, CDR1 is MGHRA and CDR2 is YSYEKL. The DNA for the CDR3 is TGCGCCAGCAGCAGTATACAGGGGGTAGCCTACGAGCAGTACTTC. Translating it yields CASSSIQGVAYEQYF.

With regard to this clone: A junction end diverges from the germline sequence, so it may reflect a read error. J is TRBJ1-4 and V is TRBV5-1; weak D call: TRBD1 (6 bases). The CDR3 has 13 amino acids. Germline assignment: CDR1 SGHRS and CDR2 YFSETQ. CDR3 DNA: TGCGCCTGCAGGACAGTAACTAATGAAAAACTGTTTTTT. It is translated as CACRTVTNEKLFF.

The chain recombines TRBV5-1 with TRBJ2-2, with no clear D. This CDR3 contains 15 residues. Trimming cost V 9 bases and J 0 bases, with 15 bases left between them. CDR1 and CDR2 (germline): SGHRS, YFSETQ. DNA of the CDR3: TGCGCCACCCGGAAGGCTTACGCGAACACCGGGGAGCTGTTTTTT. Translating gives CATRKAYANTGELFF.